This is a list of T cell receptor beta chains from one sample in a study of blood T cell repertoires in COVID-19. Clones were read by immunoSEQ multiplex PCR, and TCRdb kept only the in-frame ones, dropping some. The sample lists some 270,000 clones; about 80% were seen once. Sequenced input: peripheral blood. These receptors were collected from a person aged 65 to 79 with COVID-19, enrolled during active disease. Both conserved end residues are part of each CDR3. Each record gives: J gene, clone size, D gene, V gene, CDR3 DNA, CDR3 protein. D genes are given only for firm matches. Clone size is not always given. Where it is, it says once, few, many or a class for expanded clones.

j_call: TRBJ2-2; clone_size: .; d_call: .; v_call: TRBV4-1; cdr3_nt: TGCGCCAGCAGCCCCCTTGGGGGGTCGAACACCGGGGAGCTGTTTTTT; cdr3_aa: CASSPLGGSNTGELFF
j_call: TRBJ2-5; clone_size: .; d_call: .; v_call: TRBV5-5; cdr3_nt: TGTGCCAGCAGCTTCGGGGTGAGGGAGACCCAGTACTTC; cdr3_aa: CASSFGVRETQYF
j_call: TRBJ1-1; clone_size: .; d_call: .; v_call: TRBV19; cdr3_nt: TGTGCCAGTAGACCCAAAGGACAGATGAACACTGAAGCTTTCTTT; cdr3_aa: CASRPKGQMNTEAFF
j_call: TRBJ1-6; clone_size: .; d_call: TRBD1; v_call: TRBV30; cdr3_nt: TGTGCCTGGAGTACGACAGGGAAGGGGTCACCCCTCCACTTT; cdr3_aa: CAWSTTGKGSPLHF
j_call: TRBJ2-3; clone_size: once; d_call: .; v_call: TRBV28; cdr3_nt: TGTGCCAGCAGTTTGGGGGGGGCGACAGATACGCAGTATTTT; cdr3_aa: CASSLGGATDTQYF
j_call: TRBJ2-7; clone_size: .; d_call: TRBD2; v_call: TRBV19; cdr3_nt: TGTGCCAGTAGTATGCGTTCTGGACTAGCGGGAGTGTCCTACGAGCAGTACTTC; cdr3_aa: CASSMRSGLAGVSYEQYF
j_call: TRBJ2-1; clone_size: .; d_call: TRBD2; v_call: TRBV7-8; cdr3_nt: TGTGCCAGCAGCTTAGCGGGACTAGCGGGTTACAATGAGCAGTTCTTC; cdr3_aa: CASSLAGLAGYNEQFF
j_call: TRBJ1-5; clone_size: .; d_call: .; v_call: TRBV10-3; cdr3_nt: TGTGCCATCCGATCAGGAGCGGATCAGCCCCAGCATTTT; cdr3_aa: CAIRSGADQPQHF
j_call: TRBJ2-7; clone_size: .; d_call: .; v_call: TRBV7-8; cdr3_nt: TGTGCCAGCAGCTTGGCGGGCGCGGCCCACCCCTACGAGCAGTACTTC; cdr3_aa: CASSLAGAAHPYEQYF
j_call: TRBJ1-5; clone_size: .; d_call: .; v_call: TRBV9; cdr3_nt: TGTGCCAGCAGCGGGGGCAATAGCAATCAGCCCCAGCATTTT; cdr3_aa: CASSGGNSNQPQHF
j_call: TRBJ1-6; clone_size: many; d_call: TRBD1; v_call: TRBV30; cdr3_nt: TGTGCCTGGAGTGGGGACAGCTATAATTCACCCCTCCACTTT; cdr3_aa: CAWSGDSYNSPLHF